These 32 T cell receptor beta chains were sequenced from one sample in a study of CD8+CD57+ T cells in acquired aplastic anemia. Genomic DNA provided the template from which TCR beta VDJ and CDR3 profiles were obtained. TCRdb analysed the reads with MiXCR anew, one entry per CDR3 protein. The sample holds some 140,000 distinct CDR3 sequences, about 48% seen once. Only patients with CD8+CD57+ cell expansion on flow cytometry were chosen for sequencing. The sequenced material came from sorted CD4+, CD8+, or CD8+CD57+ T cells (not recorded which) from PBMCs. The receptors shown here come from a human donor with aplastic anemia.

This clonotype was seen a single time. V gene TRBV10-2 combines with J gene TRBJ2-3; D is unclear. The germline V gene encodes CDR1 WSHSY and CDR2 SAAADI. This CDR3 region has 14 residues. Trimming took 4 bases from V and 2 from J, leaving 10 bases between them. CDR3 residues: CASSVLLNTDTQYF. The DNA for the CDR3 is TGCGCCAGCAGTGTCTTACTCAACACAGATACGCAGTATTTT.

This clonotype was observed once. The conserved phenylalanine or tryptophan is not found at the CDR3 terminus, so this likely reflects a read error. The CDR3 sequence is CASSYYQTANYGYTI. In DNA form, the CDR3 reads TGTGCCAGCAGTTACTACCAGACAGCTAACTATGGCTACACCATC. V gene TRBV10-3 combines with J gene TRBJ1-2, with D possibly being TRBD1 (5 bases). Germline values: CDR1 ENHRY, CDR2 SYGVKD. The CDR3 contains 15 residues.

The rearrangement links TRBV20-1 to TRBJ2-7, with 10 positions matching TRBD2. Germline V gene sequence: CDR1 DFQATT, CDR2 SNEGSKA (reference sequence). There are 14 residues in the CDR3. Germline trimming cut 6 bases from V and 6 bases from J; bases unmatched to any gene: 11. The CDR3 DNA is TGCAGTGCAACCCGCGGGACTAGCGTCTCCGAGCAGTACTTC. Encoded protein: CSATRGTSVSEQYF.

This rearrangement joins TRBV7-8 to TRBJ1-2, with TRBD1 as a possible D gene (6 bases). The CDR3 runs 16 residues. V was cut by 5 bases and J by 5 bases, with 21 bases left in between. Per the germline V gene, CDR1 is SGHVS and CDR2 is FQNEAQ. CDR3 DNA: TGTGCCAGCAGCCAAGACGGTACAGGGCGAGGTTATGGCTACACCTTC. It encodes CASSQDGTGRGYGYTF.

The chain joins TRBV24-1 to TRBJ2-3; TRBD2 agrees at 7 bases. J gave up 2 bases and V 5 bases, and 6 bases lay outside the gene matches. The CDR3 consists of 15 residues. Germline V lookup: CDR1 KGHDR, CDR2 SFDVKD. The CDR3 protein is CATSAGGGLTDTQYF. CDR3 coding DNA: TGTGCCACCAGTGCGGGGGGAGGGCTCACAGATACGCAGTATTTT.

In this sample, this clonotype turned up a few times. V gene TRBV3-1 combines with J gene TRBJ2-1, with 12 bases fitting TRBD2. V shed 4 bases, J shed 2 bases, and the junction held 9 bases outside the gene matches. CDR3 size: 18 residues. Germline V lookup: CDR1 LGHDT, CDR2 YNNKEL (reference sequence). The CDR3 loop is CASSPSTSGGGAYNEQFF. The DNA of the CDR3 is TGTGCCAGCAGCCCCTCGACTAGCGGGGGAGGTGCCTACAATGAGCAGTTCTTC.

In its sample, this clonotype was seen many times. The V gene is TRBV28, the J gene TRBJ1-6, with 7 positions matching TRBD1. The CDR3 is made up of 15 amino acids. The J segment lost 11 bases and the V segment lost 6 bases, leaving 13 bases of the junction unmatched. CDR1 and CDR2 (germline): MDHEN, SYDVKM. CDR3 residues: CASSLTGVSFTPLHF. CDR3 sequence (DNA): TGTGCCAGCAGCCTTACAGGGGTTAGTTTTACACCCCTCCACTTT.

This clonotype showed up just a few times. The CDR3 coding sequence is TGTGCCAGCAGTCGGACTAGCGGGGGGGGCGACGAGCAGTACTTC. Translating gives CASSRTSGGGDEQYF. This chain connects TRBV6-4 to TRBJ2-7; 15 bases are shared with TRBD2. This CDR3 spans 15 amino acids. V gave up 5 bases and J gave up 5 bases; unmatched junction bases: 4. Germline values: CDR1 MRHNA, CDR2 SNTAGT.

This chain uses TRBV20-1 with TRBJ2-1; 13 bases match TRBD2. This CDR3 contains 14 residues. After removal of 5 bases from V and 6 bases from J, the junction contained 4 bases not matched to a gene. Germline CDR1 DFQATT, CDR2 SNEGSKA (reference sequence). The CDR3 nucleotides read TGCAGTGCTGTGACTAGCGGGAGGCTCAATGAGCAGTTCTTC. Protein sequence: CSAVTSGRLNEQFF.

This clonotype has just one count. The chain uses TRBV20-1 and TRBJ2-3, with D unclear. Trimming stripped 7 bases from V and 2 bases from J, with 16 bases between. Germline V gives CDR1 DFQATT, CDR2 SNEGSKA (reference sequence). The CDR3 runs 14 residues. This CDR3 is CSVSPRVFTDTQYF. CDR3 in DNA: TGCAGTGTTAGCCCCCGAGTTTTCACAGATACGCAGTATTTT.

The rearrangement links TRBV19 to TRBJ1-2; a weak D match, TRBD1 (6 bases). Germline CDR1 reads LNHDA; CDR2 reads SQIVND (reference sequence). V shed 0 bases and J shed 6 bases, with 14 bases lying between them. The CDR3 is 15 residues long. The DNA of the CDR3 is TGTGCCAGTAGTATAGACAGGGGATGGACAAATGGCTACACCTTC. Its translation is CASSIDRGWTNGYTF.

This clonotype was counted only a few times. Here the CDR3 reads CASSLGQGIGTEAFF. The CDR3 nucleotides read TGTGCCAGTAGCCTTGGACAGGGAATCGGCACTGAAGCTTTCTTT. The V call is TRBV19, the J call TRBJ1-1, with 8 bases lining up with TRBD1. There are 15 residues in the CDR3. V shed 6 bases, J shed 4 bases, and the junction held 10 bases outside the gene matches. The germline gives CDR1 LNHDA, CDR2 SQIVND (reference sequence).

This clonotype was recorded at least ten times. This sequence joins TRBV5-8 and TRBJ1-2; D is unclear. Germline-derived CDR1 and CDR2 are SGHTS and YDEGEE. V dropped 0 bases and J dropped 1 base, with 4 bases sitting between them. The CDR3 length is 13 residues. For the CDR3, the DNA is TGTGCCAGCAGCTTGGGGGTTAACTATGGCTACACCTTC. This gives the protein CASSLGVNYGYTF.

This chain links TRBV19 with TRBJ1-5, with D tentatively TRBD1 (6 bases). Per the germline V gene, CDR1 is LNHDA and CDR2 is SQIVND (reference sequence). V lost 6 bases, J lost 5 bases, and 26 bases lay in between. This CDR3 contains 18 residues. The CDR3 region has the DNA TGTGCCAGTAGACGACACCTAGTTAGGAGGGGGATGGATCAGCCCCAGCATTTT. It translates to CASRRHLVRRGMDQPQHF.

This sequence joins TRBV6-5 and TRBJ1-6, with TRBD1 as a possible D gene (5 bases). Trimming shortened V by 4 bases and J by 10 bases, and 11 bases separated the two germline ends. CDR3 size: 13 residues. CDR1 is MNHEY, CDR2 SVGAGI, per germline. The chain's CDR3 is CASSSTVFSPLHF. The DNA of the CDR3 is TGTGCCAGCAGTTCGACAGTGTTCTCACCCCTCCACTTT.

The chain joins TRBV11-1 to TRBJ2-1, with 12 bases fitting TRBD2. Germline CDR1 is SGHAT and CDR2 is FQDESV (reference sequence). J gave up 10 bases and V 5 bases, and 12 bases lay outside the gene matches. This CDR3 has 16 amino acids. The CDR3 region is CASSVDPSGGAGEQFF. The CDR3 DNA follows: TGTGCCAGCAGCGTTGACCCTAGCGGGGGGGCCGGGGAGCAGTTCTTC. Full variable domain (outside the CDR3, taken from reference TRBV11-1 and TRBJ2-1): EAEVAQSPRYKITEKSQAVAFWCDPISGHATLYWYRQILGQGPELLVQFQDESVVDDSQLPKDRFSAERLKGVDSTLKIQPAELGDSAMYLCASSVDPSGGAGEQFFGPGTRLTVL.

A word on this clonotype: This could be a read error, since a much larger clone is one nucleotide away. In DNA form, the CDR3 reads TGCGCCAGCAGCCAAGGGAGGGACAGCTTTGCTCATGGCTACACCTTC. It is translated as CASSQGRDSFAHGYTF. This chain links TRBV4-3 with TRBJ1-2, with 7 bases that match TRBD1. This CDR3 has 16 residues. With 1 base clipped from V and 6 bases from J, the junction kept 11 bases outside the gene matches. Germline CDR1 and CDR2: LGHNA and YSLEER.

V gene TRBV7-8 combines with J gene TRBJ2-5; D uncertain. The CDR3 totals 15 residues. The germline CDR1 and CDR2 sequences are SGHVS and FQNEAQ. V lost 5 bases and J lost 5, with 18 bases in between. The CDR3 sequence is CASSDNAVGRETQYF. The CDR3 DNA reads as TGTGCCAGCAGCGACAACGCGGTGGGTCGGGAGACCCAGTACTTC.

V usage is TRBV29-1 and J usage is TRBJ1-6; D may be TRBD1 (6 bases). Trimming left V 6 bases short and J 8 bases short, with 14 bases between. Germline loops: CDR1 SQVTM, CDR2 ANQGSEA. The CDR3 is made up of 13 amino acids. The DNA for the CDR3 is TGCAGCGTACGGGGGGCGGAGGATTCACCCCTCCACTTT. Encoded protein: CSVRGAEDSPLHF.

V and J are TRBV15 and TRBJ1-2; 10 bases align to TRBD1. The CDR3 covers 15 residues. Germline CDR1 and CDR2: LNHNV and YYDKDF (reference sequence). Trimming at V came to 0 bases and at J to 6 bases, leaving 4 bases not matched to a gene. In nucleotides, the CDR3 is TGTGCCACCAGCAGAGACATGGGGACAGGGGATGGCTACACCTTC. Protein sequence: CATSRDMGTGDGYTF.

This clonotype has only a few counts. This may come from a read error, since a much larger clone is one base off. The CDR3 DNA sequence: TGTGCCAGCGGCCTAGCGGGGGTCGCCTACGAGCAGTACTTC. Protein sequence: CASGLAGVAYEQYF. This chain uses TRBV7-6 with TRBJ2-7, with 10 bases aligning to TRBD2. Trimming at V came to 8 bases and at J to 2 bases, leaving 6 bases not matched to a gene. The germline CDR1 and CDR2 sequences are SGHVS and FNYEAQ. This CDR3 is 14 amino acids long.

In its sample, this clonotype was seen many times. The chain links TRBV4-1 to TRBJ2-7; 12 nucleotides match TRBD2. The CDR3 contains 18 residues. The trim removed 5 bases at V and 0 bases at J, leaving 11 bases unmatched. CDR1 is MGHRA and CDR2 is YSYEKL in the germline V gene. Here the CDR3 DNA reads TGCGCCAGCAGCACTCCAAAGGGGACTAGCGGGCCCTCCTACGAGCAGTACTTC. This sequence encodes CASSTPKGTSGPSYEQYF.

This clonotype showed up many times. This chain links TRBV4-1 with TRBJ1-6; D is undetermined. Germline CDR1 reads MGHRA; CDR2 reads YSYEKL. The CDR3 length is 13 residues. The V end lost 4 bases, the J end lost 2 bases, and 3 bases lay between the germline ends. The CDR3 loop reads CASSRAYNSPLHF. CDR3 sequence (DNA): TGCGCCAGCAGCCGGGCCTATAATTCACCCCTCCACTTT.

This clonotype was seen ten or more times. The chain employs TRBV18 and TRBJ2-7; D possibly matches TRBD1 or TRBD2 (5 bases each). CDR1 is KGHSH, CDR2 LQKENI, per germline. V was pared by 0 bases and J by 6 bases, with 9 bases between. This CDR3 has 13 residues. The chain's CDR3 is CASSPPGTLEQYF. In DNA, the CDR3 is TGTGCCAGCTCACCACCGGGGACCCTCGAGCAGTACTTC.

This clonotype was counted a single time. Being one base from a much bigger clone, this may be a read error. This chain links TRBV4-1 with TRBJ2-2, with D unresolved. Per germline, CDR1 MGHRA and CDR2 YSYEKL. The CDR3 contains 12 residues. Trimming pared 6 bases from V and 4 bases from J, leaving 6 bases between. Here the CDR3 reads CASRLGTGELFF. The CDR3 nucleotides are TGCGCCAGCAGGCTGGGCACCGGGGAGCTGTTTTTT.

This clonotype was counted at least ten times. The chain combines TRBV15 with TRBJ1-2; TRBD1 is a possible D gene (5 bases). The V end lost 0 bases, the J end lost 0 bases, and 14 bases lay between the germline ends. In germline, CDR1 is LNHNV, CDR2 YYDKDF (reference sequence). This CDR3 comprises 17 residues. This chain's CDR3 is CATSREGEGASNYGYTF. The DNA of the CDR3 is TGTGCCACCAGCAGAGAGGGGGAAGGGGCCTCTAACTATGGCTACACCTTC.

The V call is TRBV10-3, the J call TRBJ2-3, with D perhaps matching TRBD2 (7 bases). The CDR3 runs to 15 residues. V lost 6 bases and J lost 0, with 13 bases in between. Germline lookup yields CDR1 ENHRY and CDR2 SYGVKD. CDR3 in DNA: TGTGCCATCAGGGGAGGGGGGACTAGCACAGATACGCAGTATTTT. Protein product: CAIRGGGTSTDTQYF.

Note on this clonotype: One base away lies a much larger clone, so this may be a sequencing read error. The V gene is TRBV11-1, the J gene TRBJ2-2, with TRBD2 identical over 12 bases. The CDR3 is made up of 18 amino acids. V was pared by 7 bases and J by 0 bases, with 9 bases of the junction left unmatched. The germline gives CDR1 SGHAT, CDR2 FQDESV (reference sequence). CDR3 sequence reads: CASTGPSGGDANTGELFF. CDR3 sequence (DNA): TGTGCCAGCACCGGGCCTAGCGGGGGGGACGCGAACACCGGGGAGCTGTTTTTT.

This chain links TRBV4-2 with TRBJ2-7; D is undetermined. The germline gives CDR1 LGHNA, CDR2 YNFKEQ. Trimming stripped 0 bases from V and 3 bases from J, with 12 bases between. There are 15 residues in the CDR3. The DNA of the CDR3 is TGTGCCAGCAGCCAAGATTCAGACCCGCGCTACGAGCAGTACTTC. This gives the protein CASSQDSDPRYEQYF.

This clonotype was detected a few times. The chain carries TRBV24-1 and TRBJ2-7; weak D call: TRBD1 (6 bases). The V end was cut by 1 base, the J end by 2 bases, with 14 bases between. Germline V CDR1 and CDR2: KGHDR, SFDVKD. CDR3 length: 16 amino acids. The chain's CDR3 is CATSDFAGALPYEQYF. CDR3 coding DNA: TGTGCCACCAGTGATTTTGCAGGGGCGCTGCCCTACGAGCAGTACTTC.

The genes are TRBV19 and TRBJ2-1; D is possibly TRBD2 (6 bases). V was shortened by 6 bases and J by 2 bases, with 11 bases between the two germline ends. CDR3 length equals 14 residues. Looked up from germline, CDR1 is LNHDA and CDR2 is SQIVND (reference sequence). CDR3 in DNA: TGTGCCAGTAGGCCCTCTAGCGCCTACAATGAGCAGTTCTTC. It codes for CASRPSSAYNEQFF.

This chain uses TRBV10-3 with TRBJ2-7, with 12 bases fitting TRBD1. V was pared by 8 bases and J by 7 bases, with 12 bases of the junction left unmatched. The CDR3 extends over 15 amino acids. From germline, CDR1 is ENHRY and CDR2 SYGVKD. In DNA form, the CDR3 reads TGTGCCATCGGGGGGACAGGGGGCGTATACTATGAGCAGTACTTC. Its translation: CAIGGTGGVYYEQYF.